Below are 19 T cell receptor beta chains sequenced from a single sample in a study of vaccination and CD4 T cells after COVID-19. The antigens of these receptors remain unknown. Treatment in this sample: roughly ten-day PBMC culture with coronavirus spike peptide pools or control peptides (ViraFEST assay). An Oncomine TCR Beta short-read assay was used to sequence the DNA from cultured CD4+ T cells. TCRdb recomputed calls from the PCR reads with MiXCR, one row per CDR3 protein. The sample contains about 20,000 distinct CDR3 sequences, under 30% of which appear only once. The sequencing sample was made of cultured CD4+ T cells from blood. All receptors derive from a human donor with COVID-19.

This clonotype has more than one count but fewer than ten. The rearrangement joins TRBV18 to TRBJ1-1; D remains ambiguous. V gave up 2 bases and J gave up 4 bases, with 8 bases separating them. This CDR3 is built from 13 residues. CDR1 and CDR2 (germline): KGHSH, LQKENI. Here the CDR3 DNA reads TGTGCCAGCTCACCAGAGAGGACCACTGAAGCTTTCTTT. Translation: CASSPERTTEAFF.

The chain joins TRBV6-2 or TRBV6-3 to TRBJ2-5, with D perhaps matching TRBD1 (6 bases). V was pared by 4 bases and J by 1 base, with 7 bases between. The CDR3 is 13 residues long. Germline lookup yields CDR1 MNHEY and CDR2 SVGEGT. The CDR3 spells CASSWTAQETQYF. CDR3 sequence (DNA): TGTGCCAGCAGTTGGACAGCCCAAGAGACCCAGTACTTC.

V is TRBV12-3 or TRBV12-4 and J is TRBJ2-5; no reliable D call. The V end lost 3 bases, the J end lost 2 bases, and 10 bases lay between the germline ends. The CDR3 totals 14 residues. This CDR3 reads CASSFIGPQETQYF. The CDR3, as DNA: TGTGCCAGCAGTTTTATAGGACCGCAAGAGACCCAGTACTTC.

The sample holds a few counts of this clonotype. The J gene is TRBJ2-7, the V gene TRBV27; tentative D call: TRBD1 (6 bases). The V gene lost 4 bases and the J gene lost 3 bases, with 16 bases spanning the gap. From germline, CDR1 is MNHEY and CDR2 SMNVEV (reference sequence). This CDR3 contains 15 residues. As DNA, the CDR3 is TGTGCCAGCAGTTCCCAGGGGAGAGGCTACTACGAGCAGTACTTC. It specifies CASSSQGRGYYEQYF.

The chain joins TRBV7-9 to TRBJ1-1; D gene ambiguous. Per the germline V gene, CDR1 is SEHNR and CDR2 is FQNEAQ (reference sequence). V lost 5 bases and J 4 bases, leaving 2 bases between the germline ends. CDR3 length equals 10 residues. In nucleotides, the CDR3 is TGTGCCAGCAGCACCACTGAAGCTTTCTTT. Encoded protein: CASSTTEAFF.

This sequence joins TRBV2 and TRBJ2-1; 9 bases map to TRBD2. The germline CDR1 and CDR2 sequences are SNHLY and FYNNEI. Trimming at V came to 0 bases and at J to 4 bases, leaving 7 bases not matched to a gene. The CDR3 runs to 17 residues. The CDR3 DNA is TGTGCCAGCAGTGAAGCTCAGCGGGGGGCCACATACAATGAGCAGTTCTTC. Amino acids: CASSEAQRGATYNEQFF.

The chain is built from TRBV7-9 and TRBJ1-4; 7 nucleotides agree with TRBD1. The CDR3 has 14 residues. Germline trimming cut 5 bases from V and 4 bases from J; bases unmatched to any gene: 4. Germline V gene data show CDR1 as SEHNR and CDR2 as FQNEAQ (reference sequence). In DNA form, the CDR3 reads TGTGCCAGCAGCCTGGGGACAGTTAATGAAAAACTGTTTTTT. Translated: CASSLGTVNEKLFF.

This clonotype was picked up a small number of times. The chain joins TRBV19 to TRBJ1-1; D is undetermined. Trimming pared 5 bases from V and 5 bases from J, leaving 12 bases between. Per germline, CDR1 LNHDA and CDR2 SQIVND (reference sequence). This CDR3 comprises 13 residues. The CDR3 region has the DNA TGTGCCAGTAGTGAAGCAGCGACTACTGAAGCTTTCTTT. It yields the protein CASSEAATTEAFF.

The chain carries TRBV19 and TRBJ2-2; the D is unclear. The CDR3 totals 14 residues. CDR1 and CDR2 (germline): LNHDA, SQIVND (reference sequence). Trimming pared 0 bases from V and 10 bases from J, leaving 12 bases between. The DNA for the CDR3 is TGTGCCAGTAGTATAGAGAACCCGACCTCGGAGCTGTTTTTT. Amino acid sequence: CASSIENPTSELFF.

A few counts support this clonotype. This chain links TRBV20-1 with TRBJ1-3, with D hard to call. This CDR3 is built from 15 residues. CDR1 DFQATT and CDR2 SNEGSKA come from the germline V gene (reference sequence). V dropped 1 base and J dropped 4 bases, with 14 bases sitting between them. CDR3 loop: CSARGGTTKGNTIYF. CDR3 nucleotides: TGCAGTGCTAGAGGGGGTACAACGAAGGGAAACACCATATATTTT.

The rearrangement uses TRBV19 and TRBJ1-4, with TRBD1 matching 9 bases. There are 17 residues in the CDR3. Unmatched junction bases numbered 6, after V lost 3 bases and J lost 1 base. Germline CDR1 reads LNHDA; CDR2 reads SQIVND (reference sequence). CDR3 protein: CASSIAGQGRTNEKLFF. The CDR3 nucleotides are TGTGCCAGTAGTATTGCGGGACAGGGTCGAACTAATGAAAAACTGTTTTTT. Filled out from reference TRBV19 and TRBJ1-4, the complete variable domain reads DGGITQSPKYLFRKEGQNVTLSCEQNLNHDAMYWYRQDPGQGLRLIYYSQIVNDFQKGDIAEGYSVSREKKESFPLTVTSAQKNPTAFYLCASSIAGQGRTNEKLFFGSGTQLSVL.

Notes on this clonotype: A read error may account for a junction end that differs from germline. The chain recombines TRBV15 with TRBJ2-7; D unclear. The CDR3 is 14 amino acids. Germline V gene data show CDR1 as LNHNV and CDR2 as YYDKDF (reference sequence). CDR3 sequence reads: CATSRPDGFGERYF. As DNA, the CDR3 is TGTGCCACCAGCAGACCGGATGGGTTCGGTGAGCGGTACTTC.

This clonotype is judged medium-sized (0.01 to 0.1%). Here the CDR3 DNA reads TGTGCCAGCTCAAACAGGTACGGCTATGGCTACACCTTC. Residues: CASSNRYGYGYTF. This sequence joins TRBV6-1 and TRBJ1-2, with TRBD1 as a possible D gene (5 bases). Trimming shortened V by 8 bases and J by 4 bases, and 14 bases separated the two germline ends. Germline-derived CDR1 and CDR2 are MNHNS and SASEGT. The CDR3 totals 13 residues.

The V call is TRBV6-1, the J call TRBJ1-1; D may be TRBD1 (5 bases). With 6 bases removed from V and 2 bases from J, the gap between germline ends came to 19 bases. This CDR3 region has 16 residues. CDR1 and CDR2 from the germline V gene are MNHNS and SASEGT. The CDR3 spells CASRMDTGQGNTEAFF. The CDR3 region has the DNA TGTGCCAGCAGGATGGACACGGGGCAGGGAAACACTGAAGCTTTCTTT.

This rearrangement joins TRBV5-8 to TRBJ2-7; D not resolved. Per the germline V gene, CDR1 is SGHTS and CDR2 is YDEGEE. With 4 bases removed from V and 3 bases from J, the gap between germline ends came to 8 bases. CDR3 length: 12 amino acids. The CDR3 sequence is CASSHGYYEQYF. The CDR3 coding sequence is TGTGCCAGCAGCCACGGGTACTACGAGCAGTACTTC.

The CDR3 is CASSPRDRILNTEAFF. The CDR3 nucleotides are TGTGCCAGCAGTCCCCGGGACAGGATCTTGAACACTGAAGCTTTCTTT. The chain is built from TRBV27 and TRBJ1-1; 8 nucleotides match TRBD1. With V trimmed by 5 bases and J by 0 bases, 8 bases remained unmatched. The CDR3 totals 16 residues. CDR1 is MNHEY and CDR2 is SMNVEV in the germline V gene (reference sequence).

The chain uses TRBV7-3 and TRBJ2-3, with 8 bases lining up with TRBD2. The CDR3 has 16 amino acids. Germline CDR1 reads SGHTA; CDR2 reads FQGTGA. With 1 base clipped from V and 0 bases from J, the junction kept 3 bases outside the gene matches. For the CDR3, the DNA is TGTGCCAGCAGCTTAATGGCGGGGGGAAGCACAGATACGCAGTATTTT. Translated: CASSLMAGGSTDTQYF. Variable domain in full (rest from reference TRBV7-3 and TRBJ2-3): GAGVSQTPSNKVTEKGKYVELRCDPISGHTALYWYRQSLGQGPEFLIYFQGTGAADDSGLPNDRFFAVRPEGSVSTLKIQRTERGDSAVYLCASSLMAGGSTDTQYFGPGTRLTVL.

The V call is TRBV4-1, the J call TRBJ1-5, with D perhaps TRBD1 (6 bases). The CDR3 has 14 amino acids. CDR1 and CDR2 (germline): MGHRA, YSYEKL. V was pared by 1 base and J by 4 bases, with 8 bases between. The chain's CDR3 is CASSQAGVNQPQHF. CDR3 nucleotide sequence: TGCGCCAGCAGCCAAGCAGGGGTGAATCAGCCCCAGCATTTT.

This chain uses TRBV7-8 with TRBJ2-7; D unclear. Trimming cost V 5 bases and J 3 bases, with 14 bases left between them. This CDR3 is built from 14 residues. Germline CDR1 SGHVS, CDR2 FQNEAQ. The CDR3 DNA follows: TGTGCCAGCAGCCCGACTGCTAGGGACTACGAGCAGTACTTC. Translated, it gives CASSPTARDYEQYF.